This entry is about one T cell receptor (beta chain). Its target is not known. Mismatch with germline at one junction end may stem from a read error. This sample was taken from a study of STAT5B mutations in CD4+ large granular lymphocyte leukemia. Per germline, CDR1 SGHTS and CDR2 YDEGEE. The CDR3 spans 13 residues. TCRdb keeps only in-frame clones here, not all; method: immunoSEQ multiplex PCR. The sample comprises more than 30,000 clones, approximately 79% of which are singletons, and about 2.1% rests with the top ten. Findings and limits, study-wide: Without HLA matching, higher CD4+ than CD8+ T-LGLL clonality could reflect small sample size.

Sequencing input: CD4+ T cells from blood buffy coats. The receptor's source is a human donor in good health. This sequence joins TRBV5-8 and TRBJ1-2; no reliable D call. The CDR3 bases are TGTGCAGGCTCCCGGGATCTGGTATATGCCTACACCTTC. Its translation is CAGSRDLVYAYTF.